The rows below give T cell receptor beta chains drawn from one sample of a study of control samples from healthy donors and cancer patients. Measured with immunoSEQ multiplex PCR; TCRdb has only the in-frame clones, and not every one. The table lists some 97,000 clones, more than 85% of them singletons. Sequencing input: blood. These receptors all stem from a woman in her fifties or sixties in good health. Each CDR3 is given with its conserved first and last residue. A D gene is named only where the DNA matches it firmly. Rows give clone size only sometimes, using once, few, many, or a class for an expanded clone.

clone_size	v_call	d_call	j_call	cdr3_nt	cdr3_aa
NA	TRBV3-1/TRBV3-2	NA	TRBJ1-2	TGTGCCAGCAGCCGTCTCCACTTTGCAGTTGGCCTTAACTATGGCTACACCTTC	CASSRLHFAVGLNYGYTF
NA	TRBV9	NA	TRBJ2-2	TGTGCCAGCAGCGTACGGGTGGGGGCCCCGAACACCGGGGAGCTGTTTTTT	CASSVRVGAPNTGELFF
NA	TRBV19	NA	TRBJ2-6	TGTGCCAGTAGTGCCTCTGGGGCCAACGTCCTGACTTTC	CASSASGANVLTF
NA	TRBV28	TRBD1	TRBJ1-1	TGTGCCAGCAGTCAGACCGGGACAGGGGGGACTGAAGCTTTCTTT	CASSQTGTGGTEAFF
NA	TRBV14	TRBD2	TRBJ2-7	TGTGCCAGCAGCCAAGACAGGCTAGCGGGGTACTACGAGCAGTACTTC	CASSQDRLAGYYEQYF
NA	TRBV27	NA	TRBJ1-2	TGTGCCAGCAGTTTGTCCCTAGCGGGGTCCATTCGCTATGGCTACACCTTC	CASSLSLAGSIRYGYTF
NA	TRBV6-5	NA	TRBJ1-1	TGTGCCAGCAGCTCACAGGCGAACACTGAAGCTTTCTTT	CASSSQANTEAFF
NA	TRBV6-5	NA	TRBJ2-5	TGTGCCAGCAGTTACGGCTATACCCAAGAGACCCAGTACTTC	CASSYGYTQETQYF
NA	TRBV9	TRBD2	TRBJ2-1	TGTGCCAGCAGTACCGGGACTAGCGGGAGTTATGAGCAGTTCTTC	CASSTGTSGSYEQFF
NA	TRBV6-2/TRBV6-3	TRBD1	TRBJ2-5	TGTGCCAGCAGTGGGACAGGCCAAGAGACCCAGTACTTC	CASSGTGQETQYF
NA	TRBV7-3	NA	TRBJ2-3	TGTGCCAGCAGCTCACGACAGTATACGCCTGGAGATACGCAGTATTTT	CASSSRQYTPGDTQYF
NA	TRBV29-1	NA	TRBJ1-1	TGCAGCGTTTGGGAGACAGCCGTGACTGAAGCTTTCTTT	CSVWETAVTEAFF
NA	TRBV5-1	TRBD1	TRBJ2-3	TGCGCCAGCAGCAAGGGGGCGGCGGGCACAGATACGCAGTATTTT	CASSKGAAGTDTQYF
NA	TRBV27	NA	TRBJ2-2	TGTGCCAGCAGTTTGACCCTTGAGCGTGTCACCGGGGAGCTGTTTTTT	CASSLTLERVTGELFF
NA	TRBV6-1	TRBD1	TRBJ2-7	TGTGCCAGCAGTGAAGCGTACAGGGGGAACGAGCAGTACTTC	CASSEAYRGNEQYF
few	TRBV3-1/TRBV3-2	NA	TRBJ2-7	TGTGCCAGCAGCCATACCCAGACCCTGCGGGGCGAGCAGTACTTC	CASSHTQTLRGEQYF
few	TRBV19	NA	TRBJ2-3	TGTGCCAGTAGCGACAGGTTCCGCACAGATACGCAGTATTTT	CASSDRFRTDTQYF
NA	TRBV9	TRBD1	TRBJ1-1	TGTGCCAGCAGCGTCGAGGGGGCCACTGAAGCTTTCTTT	CASSVEGATEAFF
NA	TRBV2	NA	TRBJ1-5	TGTGCCAGCAGTGAACGTTCGGGGGCGGGAAATCAGCCCCAGCATTTT	CASSERSGAGNQPQHF
NA	TRBV6-6	NA	TRBJ2-2	TGTGCCAGCAGACGGACGGGAGCGAACACCGGGGAGCTGTTTTTT	CASRRTGANTGELFF
NA	TRBV5-4	TRBD2	TRBJ2-3	TGTGCCAGCAGCTTGCGAGCGGGAAGCACAGATACGCAGTATTTT	CASSLRAGSTDTQYF
NA	TRBV2	NA	TRBJ2-7	TGTGCCAGCAGTGAAAATTTGGTGAACCGGTTTAGCTCCTACGAGCAGTACTTC	CASSENLVNRFSSYEQYF
NA	TRBV2	TRBD2	TRBJ2-3	TGTGCCAGCAGTCCCCGGACTAGCGGGACAGATACGCAGTATTTT	CASSPRTSGTDTQYF
once	TRBV2	NA	TRBJ2-2	TGTGCCAGCCTCGACAGTCCGAACACCGGGGAGCTGTTTTTT	CASLDSPNTGELFF
NA	TRBV9	TRBD1	TRBJ1-1	TGTGCCAGCAGCGCAACACAGGGGCCTCCCGGGAGAACTGAAGCTTTCTTT	CASSATQGPPGRTEAFF
NA	TRBV27	NA	TRBJ1-1	TGTGCCAGCAGTTTATCGCGAGGCCGGGTCCCTGAAGCTTTCTTT	CASSLSRGRVPEAFF
NA	TRBV5-5	NA	TRBJ1-4	TGTGCCAGCAGCTCTCTGACGGTGGAAAAACTGTTTTTT	CASSSLTVEKLFF
NA	TRBV2	TRBD1	TRBJ1-1	TGTGCCACCTCGGACAGGGGGGAAGCTTTCTTT	CATSDRGEAFF
NA	TRBV19	TRBD2	TRBJ2-7	TGTGCCAGTAGTGCCGGACTAGCCTACGAGCAGTACTTC	CASSAGLAYEQYF
NA	TRBV19	NA	TRBJ1-2	TGTGCCAGTAGTATCGCTAGGGCCTCCCTACTTGATGGCTACACCTTC	CASSIARASLLDGYTF
NA	TRBV4-1	TRBD2	TRBJ2-7	TGCGCCAGCAGCCAGGGGGGGGGAACTTACGAGCAGTACTTC	CASSQGGGTYEQYF
few	TRBV18	NA	TRBJ2-5	TGTGCCAGCTCACCACATAAAGGGACGGAGACCCAGTACTTC	CASSPHKGTETQYF
NA	TRBV30	NA	TRBJ2-1	TGTGCCTGGAGTGTAAACACCAACAATGAGCAGTTCTTC	CAWSVNTNNEQFF
NA	TRBV9	NA	TRBJ2-2	TGTGCCAGCACCCAATTCATTAACACCGGGGAGCTGTTTTTT	CASTQFINTGELFF
NA	TRBV4-1	TRBD2	TRBJ2-7	TGCGCCAGCAGCCAAGCCGGACTAGTGGGCTACGAGCAGTACTTC	CASSQAGLVGYEQYF
NA	TRBV5-8	TRBD1	TRBJ2-3	TGTGCCAGCAGCTACGGACAGGTTCTAGGCACAGATACGCAGTATTTT	CASSYGQVLGTDTQYF
few	TRBV7-9	TRBD1	TRBJ2-1	TGTGCCAGCAGCCCCCGGGACAGGGGGCCCTACAATGAGCAGTTCTTC	CASSPRDRGPYNEQFF
NA	TRBV3-1/TRBV3-2	TRBD1	TRBJ1-6	TGTGCCAGCAGCCGTCTGGACAGGGCACGGAGCTCCTATAATTCACCCCTCCACTTT	CASSRLDRARSSYNSPLHF
NA	TRBV24-1	NA	TRBJ2-3	TGTGCCACCAGTTATAGGGGCCTAGGGACAGATACGCAGTATTTT	CATSYRGLGTDTQYF
NA	TRBV5-6	NA	TRBJ2-7	TGTGCCAGCAGCTGGGCCTCCGAGCAGTACTTC	CASSWASEQYF
few	TRBV18	NA	TRBJ1-6	TGTGCCAGCTCACCGGATCAGAATTCACCCCTCCACTTT	CASSPDQNSPLHF
NA	TRBV7-9	NA	TRBJ1-1	TGTGCCAGCAGCTTAACTGGGAGCACTGAAGCTTTCTTT	CASSLTGSTEAFF
NA	TRBV6-5	NA	TRBJ2-7	TGTGCCAGCAGTCCCCAAGGGACTGTCTCCTACGAGCAGTACTTC	CASSPQGTVSYEQYF